This T cell receptor beta chain was observed in a study of blood T cell repertoires in COVID-19. On the study more broadly: Donors in the United States, Italy and Spain gave samples during acute or convalescent COVID-19. PBMCs, B-cell-depleted T cells, or T cells provided the cDNA or gDNA that made up the material.

The V end was cut by 3 bases, the J end by 7 bases, with 9 bases between. The CDR3 is made up of 12 amino acids. Germline CDR1 reads KGHSH; CDR2 reads LQKENI. Sequencing used immunoSEQ multiplex PCR; TCRdb keeps in-frame clones, though not all of them. The sample shows fewer than 200,000 clones, over 75% of them seen only once. This rearrangement joins TRBV18 to TRBJ1-1; D not certain. The sample comprised peripheral blood. The TCR comes from a man between 60 and 70 years old who had recovered from COVID-19. CDR3 protein: CASSPPTGEAFF. In DNA, the CDR3 is TGTGCCAGCTCACCCCCGACGGGTGAAGCTTTCTTT.